The 22 T cell receptor beta chains reported below all come from one sample, sequenced in a study of T cell clonality in common variable immunodeficiency. Clones were read by immunoSEQ multiplex PCR, and TCRdb kept only the in-frame ones, dropping some. This sample carries some 21,000 clones, none of them present only once. These receptors lack a known antigen. Study-wide results and limits: Common variable immunodeficiency TCR beta sequences reportedly had fewer deletions and N-nucleotide insertions.

The sequenced material came from peripheral blood mononuclear cells. These receptor sequences come from a human donor with common variable immunodeficiency.

A note on this clone: The CDR3 is cut off 3 residues early in the read; its end comes from the germline J gene. V usage is TRBV7-9 and J usage is TRBJ2-1, with a weak D call TRBD2 (5 bases). Trimming shortened V by 2 bases and J by 9 bases, and 8 bases separated the two germline ends. The CDR3 covers 12 residues. Per the germline V gene, CDR1 is SEHNR and CDR2 is FQNEAQ (reference sequence). The DNA read from the CDR3 is TGTGCCAGCAGCTTACGGGGTATTGAG. Its translation is CASSLRGIE. The CDR3 as a whole reads CASSLRGIEQFF.

To note about this clone: From the germline J gene comes the end of the CDR3, since the read stops 3 residues before it. The genes are TRBV18 and TRBJ2-1; possibly TRBD1 or TRBD2 for D (5 bases each). Germline loops: CDR1 KGHSH, CDR2 LQKENI. There are 18 residues in the CDR3. V was pared by 0 bases and J by 4 bases, with 19 bases between. The part of the CDR3 DNA that was read is TGTGCCAGCTCACCACCGAGGGGTATACACCCATCTTACAATGAG. It is translated as CASSPPRGIHPSYNE. The full-length CDR3 reads as CASSPPRGIHPSYNEQFF.

In the case of this clone: The read ends 3 residues shy of where the CDR3 ends; the end is completed using the germline J gene. The rearrangement joins TRBV27 to TRBJ2-7, with TRBD1 identical over 11 bases. V lost 5 bases and J lost 5; bases outside the gene matches: 11. The germline V gene has CDR1 MNHEY and CDR2 SMNVEV (reference sequence). CDR3 length: 16 amino acids. The CDR3 DNA, read in part, is TGTGCCAGCAGTGAGGGACAGGGGGACCCCTTGGACGAG. This codes for CASSEGQGDPLDE. The entire CDR3 is CASSEGQGDPLDEQYF.

There are a few counts of this clone. The CDR3 is cut off 3 residues early in the read; its end comes from the germline J gene. The V call is TRBV2, the J call TRBJ2-3; no reliable D call. The V and J ends lost 4 bases and 3 bases respectively, with 14 bases between them. CDR1 and CDR2 from the germline V gene are SNHLY and FYNNEI. This CDR3 has 15 residues. CDR3 protein: CASSGARVRTDTQYF. The CDR3 DNA, read in part, is TGTGCCAGCAGTGGTGCACGGGTAAGGACAGATACG.

This clone showed up just a few times. The CDR3 end lies 3 residues beyond the end of the read and is filled in from the germline J gene. The V and J genes are TRBV5-1 and TRBJ2-5, with a tentative D call TRBD1 (6 bases). The V and J ends lost 5 bases and 5 bases respectively, with 16 bases between them. Germline values: CDR1 SGHRS, CDR2 YFSETQ. The CDR3 covers 14 residues. CDR3 bases read: TGCGCCAGCAGGAAACACAGGGAGATGGAGACC. Its translation is CASRKHREMET. The whole CDR3 region reads CASRKHREMETQYF.

About this clone: The read halts 3 residues ahead of the CDR3 end, with the missing end drawn from the germline J gene. J is TRBJ2-2 and V is TRBV2; the D gene is possibly TRBD1 (6 bases). There are 16 residues in the CDR3. V gave up 3 bases and J gave up 0 bases, with 11 bases separating them. The germline V gene encodes CDR1 SNHLY and CDR2 FYNNEI. The part of the CDR3 DNA that was read is TGTGCCAGCAGTGATTTGGACAGCGCGAACACCGGGGAG. Translated: CASSDLDSANTGE. The full CDR3 is CASSDLDSANTGELFF. Filled out from reference TRBV2 and TRBJ2-2, the complete variable domain reads EPEVTQTPSHQVTQMGQEVILRCVPISNHLYFYWYRQILGQKVEFLVSFYNNEISEKSEIFDDQFSVERPDGSNFTLKIRSTKLEDSAMYFCASSDLDSANTGELFFGEGSRLTVL.

In this sample, this clone turned up a few times. The sequenced fragment ends 3 residues before the CDR3 boundary, so the rest is inferred from the germline J gene. V is TRBV30 and J is TRBJ2-3; D is uncertain. Germline values: CDR1 GTSNPN, CDR2 SVGIG (reference sequence). V was trimmed by 2 bases and J by 2 bases, leaving 14 bases between them. This CDR3 has 15 residues. The CDR3 sequence is CAWSSVLGNTDTQYF. Incomplete CDR3 DNA: TGTGCCTGGAGTTCGGTCCTAGGTAACACAGATACG.

This clone qualifies as medium-sized (0.01 to 0.1%). From the germline J gene comes the end of the CDR3, since the read stops 3 residues before it. This chain links TRBV18 with TRBJ1-6; tentatively, D is TRBD1 (6 bases). CDR1 and CDR2 from the germline V gene are KGHSH and LQKENI. This CDR3 is 14 amino acids long. V lost 3 bases to trimming and J lost 9 bases, with 12 bases between them. CDR3 residues: CASSPQGILSPLHF. The sequenced part of the CDR3 DNA is TGTGCCAGCTCACCCCAGGGGATTCTTTCACCC.

About this clone: The read gets to within 3 residues of the CDR3 end, and the germline J gene fills in the rest. The chain is built from TRBV18 and TRBJ1-5; no reliable D call. Trimming removed 3 bases at V and 3 bases at J, with 12 bases between. The CDR3 extends over 15 amino acids. CDR1 KGHSH and CDR2 LQKENI come from the germline V gene. The CDR3 bases that were read are TGTGCCAGCTCACCGTCTAGTCAGAACAATCAGCCC. It codes for CASSPSSQNNQP. The entire CDR3 is CASSPSSQNNQPQHF.

To note about this clone: The sequence runs out 3 residues before the end of the CDR3; the remainder is reconstructed from the germline J gene. V and J are TRBV6-2 or TRBV6-3 and TRBJ1-5; TRBD1 aligns across 7 bases. The junction had 2 bases not matched to a gene; V was cut back by 6 bases and J by 3 bases. This CDR3 has 13 amino acids. Germline V gene lookup returns CDR1 MNHEY and CDR2 SVGEGT. CDR3 sequence: CASRGQLNQPQHF. The CDR3 bases that were read are TGTGCCAGCAGGGGACAGCTCAATCAGCCC.

This clone was seen a few times. From the germline J gene comes the end of the CDR3, since the read stops 3 residues before it. The V gene is TRBV6-2 or TRBV6-3, the J gene TRBJ2-1, with D unclear. The CDR3 length is 16 residues. The V and J ends lost 3 bases and 0 bases respectively, with 12 bases between them. From germline, CDR1 is MNHEY and CDR2 SVGEGT. CDR3 DNA, as far as it was read: TGTGCCAGCAGTTATTCGTACAAGAGCTCCTACAATGAG. It is translated as CASSYSYKSSYNE. The whole CDR3 is CASSYSYKSSYNEQFF.

This clone showed up many times. The read terminates 3 residues before the CDR3 end, so the remaining end is supplied by the germline J gene. V is TRBV4-2 and J is TRBJ2-5; 10 bases align to TRBD1. The CDR3 extends over 21 amino acids. In germline, CDR1 is LGHNA, CDR2 YNFKEQ. The junction had 24 bases not matched to a gene; V was cut back by 4 bases and J by 4 bases. Incomplete CDR3 DNA: TGTGCCAGCAGCCCGGGACAGGGGATGTTTTCGGCGGGAGGTTTGGTAGAGACC. Its protein product is CASSPGQGMFSAGGLVET. The full-length CDR3 reads as CASSPGQGMFSAGGLVETQYF.

About this clone: The CDR3 goes on 3 residues after the read ends, and that part is filled in from the germline J gene. The chain is built from TRBV19 and TRBJ2-2, with 11 bases that match TRBD1. The CDR3 is 16 amino acids. Per germline, CDR1 LNHDA and CDR2 SQIVND (reference sequence). The ends lost 4 bases at V and 5 bases at J; junction bases unmatched: 6. CDR3 in amino acids: CASSTPRDRGTGELFF. The covered CDR3 bases are TGTGCCAGTAGTACTCCCCGGGACAGGGGGACCGGGGAG.

This clone was seen a few times. The read terminates 3 residues ahead of where the CDR3 ends, so the germline J gene completes it. This rearrangement joins TRBV7-7 to TRBJ2-5; 8 bases match TRBD1. Trimming removed 5 bases from V and 5 bases from J; junction bases left unmatched: 10. Germline CDR1 is SSHAT and CDR2 is FNYEAQ (reference sequence). The CDR3 has 15 residues. The chain's CDR3 is CASSLTGVVQETQYF. The CDR3 DNA, read in part, is TGTGCCAGCAGCCTGACAGGGGTGGTGCAGGAGACC. Drawing the rest from reference TRBV7-7 and TRBJ2-5, the complete variable domain is GAGVSQSPRYKVTKRGQDVTLRCDPISSHATLYWYQQALGQGPEFLTYFNYEAQPDKSGLPSDRFSAERPEGSISTLTIQRTEQRDSAMYRCASSLTGVVQETQYFGPGTRLLVL.

There are a few counts of this clone. Read coverage stops 3 residues before the CDR3 terminus; the germline J gene supplies the remainder. The gene calls are TRBV19 and TRBJ1-4, with 7 bases aligning to TRBD1. The CDR3 is 14 residues long. Germline V gene lookup returns CDR1 LNHDA and CDR2 SQIVND (reference sequence). The covered CDR3 bases are TGTGCCAGTAGTATAGATCTACAGGGGACTAAA. Translation gives CASSIDLQGTK. The whole CDR3 protein is CASSIDLQGTKLFF.

A word on this clone: From the germline J gene comes the end of the CDR3, since the read stops 3 residues before it. The chain has TRBV6-2 or TRBV6-3 and TRBJ2-3; 10 bases align to TRBD2. CDR3 length: 14 residues. Germline V gene lookup returns CDR1 MNHEY and CDR2 SVGEGT. J gave up 2 bases and V 7 bases, and 3 bases lay outside the gene matches. The DNA read from the CDR3 is TGTGCCAGCATAGCGGGAGGAACCACAGATACG. It specifies CASIAGGTTDT. In full, the CDR3 is CASIAGGTTDTQYF.

Notes on this clone: The read comes to an end 3 residues before the CDR3 does, leaving the germline J gene to fill in the end. The gene calls are TRBV18 and TRBJ2-2; weak D call: TRBD2 (5 bases). Germline V gene lookup returns CDR1 KGHSH and CDR2 LQKENI. This CDR3 spans 14 amino acids. Deletions cut 6 bases from V and 2 bases from J, with 10 bases between. The CDR3 loop reads CASSMDLNTGELFF. The CDR3 DNA, read in part, is TGTGCCAGCTCCATGGACTTAAACACCGGGGAG. The full variable domain, its missing parts supplied by reference TRBV18 and TRBJ2-2, is NAGVMQNPRHLVRRRGQEARLRCSPMKGHSHVYWYRQLPEEGLKFMVYLQKENIIDESGMPKERFSAEFPKEGPSILRIQQVVRGDSAAYFCASSMDLNTGELFFGEGSRLTVL.

This clone came up a few times. This CDR3 is CASSLDSGAQPQHF. CDR3 bases read: TGTGCCAGCTCACTGGACAGTGGAGCGCAGCCC. The gene calls are TRBV18 and TRBJ1-5; perhaps TRBD1 as D (6 bases). The read ends 3 residues shy of where the CDR3 ends; the end is completed using the germline J gene. The ends were cut back, 4 bases at V and 7 bases at J, with 14 bases in the middle. This CDR3 has 14 amino acids. Germline V lookup: CDR1 KGHSH, CDR2 LQKENI.

Notes on this clone: The CDR3 end lies 3 residues beyond the end of the read and is filled in from the germline J gene. The chain is built from TRBV7-2 and TRBJ1-6; no definite D call. The CDR3 is 14 residues long. Germline V gene data show CDR1 as SGHTA and CDR2 as FQGNSA. CDR3 DNA, as far as it was read: TGTGCCAGCAGCTTAGCGTACCGCCCAGTCCCC. As protein: CASSLAYRPVP. The CDR3 in full is CASSLAYRPVPLHF.

As to this clone: The CDR3 extends 3 residues past the end of the read, so its final part is completed from the germline J gene. The J gene is TRBJ1-1, the V gene TRBV19; 7 bases map to TRBD1. Germline V gives CDR1 LNHDA, CDR2 SQIVND (reference sequence). CDR3 length equals 15 residues. With 5 bases clipped from V and 7 bases from J, the junction kept 13 bases outside the gene matches. The covered CDR3 bases are TGTGCCAGTAGTCCACCCCCCGACAGGGTGGGTGAA. Its protein is CASSPPPDRVGE. The CDR3 in its entirety is CASSPPPDRVGEAFF.

This clone was seen only a few times. The observed sequence ends 3 residues before the CDR3 terminus, with the missing tail filled in from the germline J gene. The chain links TRBV6-2 or TRBV6-3 to TRBJ2-3; TRBD1 might be the D (6 bases). The CDR3 consists of 15 residues. Trimming pared 5 bases from V and 5 bases from J, leaving 17 bases between. The V gene's germline CDR1 is MNHEY and CDR2 SVGEGT. This CDR3 is CASSDRTGLLDTQYF. The CDR3 bases that were read are TGTGCCAGCAGTGACAGAACAGGGCTCTTAGATACG.

This clone has a count of ten or more. The read stops 3 residues short of the end of the CDR3; the missing end is completed from the germline J gene. The V gene is TRBV5-1, the J gene TRBJ2-3; maybe TRBD1 (6 bases). The CDR3 is 16 amino acids. CDR1 and CDR2 (germline): SGHRS, YFSETQ. The V gene lost 0 bases and the J gene lost 4 bases, with 15 bases spanning the gap. This CDR3 is CASSLVLTGVSDTQYF. The covered CDR3 bases are TGCGCCAGCAGCTTGGTGTTGACAGGAGTATCAGATACG.